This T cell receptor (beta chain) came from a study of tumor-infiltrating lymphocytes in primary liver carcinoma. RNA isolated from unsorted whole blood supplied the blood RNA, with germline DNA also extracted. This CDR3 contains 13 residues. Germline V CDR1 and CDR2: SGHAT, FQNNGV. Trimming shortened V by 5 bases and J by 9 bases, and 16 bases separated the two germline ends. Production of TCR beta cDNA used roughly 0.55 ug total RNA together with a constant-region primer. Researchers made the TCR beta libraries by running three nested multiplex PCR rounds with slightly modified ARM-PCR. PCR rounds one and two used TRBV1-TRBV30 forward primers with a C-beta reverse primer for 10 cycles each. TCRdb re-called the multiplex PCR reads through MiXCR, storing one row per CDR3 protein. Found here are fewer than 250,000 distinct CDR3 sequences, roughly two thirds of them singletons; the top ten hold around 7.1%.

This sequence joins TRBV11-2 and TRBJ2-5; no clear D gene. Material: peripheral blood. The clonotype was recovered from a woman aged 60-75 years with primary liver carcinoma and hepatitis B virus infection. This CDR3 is CASSPGISVSQYF. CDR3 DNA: TGTGCCAGCAGCCCTGGAATCTCGGTTTCCCAGTACTTC.